This T cell receptor beta chain derives from a study of blood T cell repertoires in COVID-19. Looking at the study overall: From T cells, B-cell-depleted T cells, or PBMCs came the material, which was cDNA or gDNA.

In the authors' methods: Using reference gene primer amplification, nucleated cell counts were estimated. Method: immunoSEQ multiplex PCR; TCRdb's copy keeps in-frame clones and lacks some. For V, J and clone size, that table is used; D and trimming come from the DNA. The profile shows 200,000 to 250,000 clones, just under 85% of them singletons. The CDR3 is 17 residues long. V shed 1 base and J 2 bases; nucleotides not matched to a gene: 4. The germline V gene has CDR1 SEHNR and CDR2 FQNEAQ (reference sequence). Sequenced material: peripheral blood. This chain joins TRBV7-9 and TRBJ2-6; 8 positions agree with TRBD1. This TCR derives from a man aged 80 or over with acute or convalescent COVID-19. This chain's CDR3 is CASSLGGRGPGANVLTF. The CDR3 DNA sequence: TGTGCCAGCAGCTTAGGAGGCAGGGGGCCTGGGGCCAACGTCCTGACTTTC.